Shown below are 15 T cell receptor beta chains from a single sample sequenced in a study of cytomegalovirus exposure and HLA in healthy donors. The PCR used 60 Vbeta and 13 Jbeta primers. Produced via immunoSEQ multiplex PCR; TCRdb's table is partial and in-frame only. This table has a few hundred thousand clones, about nine tenths appearing once. Sequenced material: PBMCs. The receptor source for this set is a girl aged 2 to 9 in good health and CMV-seronegative.

The V gene is TRBV10-2, the J gene TRBJ1-5; the match to TRBD1 covers 8 bases. V lost 3 bases to trimming and J lost 6 bases; unmatched junction nucleotides: 4. Germline V gene lookup returns CDR1 WSHSY and CDR2 SAAADI. The CDR3 has 14 residues. The chain's CDR3 is CASSELDRAQPQHF. The CDR3 DNA sequence: TGCGCCAGCAGTGAATTGGACAGGGCTCAGCCCCAGCATTTT.

The chain is built from TRBV9 and TRBJ2-2, with a possible D match to TRBD1 (5 bases). This CDR3 has 14 amino acids. Per germline, CDR1 SGDLS and CDR2 YYNGEE. Trimming left V 3 bases short and J 6 bases short, with 12 bases between. The DNA for the CDR3 is TGTGCCAGCAGCGAAGCAGGGTCTCCCGGGGAGCTGTTTTTT. It encodes CASSEAGSPGELFF.

This chain uses TRBV10-3 with TRBJ2-2, with D possibly being TRBD2 (6 bases). This CDR3 is 15 amino acids long. The germline CDR1 and CDR2 sequences are ENHRY and SYGVKD. The V end was cut by 10 bases, the J end by 0 bases, with 15 bases between. The CDR3 DNA sequence: TGTGCCACCGCCGTCGGGACTGCGAACACCGGGGAGCTGTTTTTT. Residues: CATAVGTANTGELFF.

This rearrangement joins TRBV5-6 to TRBJ1-4; 9 nucleotides align to TRBD1. From germline, CDR1 is SGHDT and CDR2 YYEEEE. CDR3 size: 17 residues. Trimming at V came to 1 base and at J to 10 bases, leaving 14 bases not matched to a gene. The CDR3 protein is CASSLLAPGQGRIKLFF. The DNA for the CDR3 is TGTGCCAGCAGCTTGTTGGCTCCGGGACAGGGACGTATAAAACTGTTTTTT. The full variable domain, rest sourced from reference TRBV5-6 and TRBJ1-4, is DAGVTQSPTHLIKTRGQQVTLRCSPKSGHDTVSWYQQALGQGPQFIFQYYEEEERQRGNFPDRFSGHQFPNYSSELNVNALLLGDSALYLCASSLLAPGQGRIKLFFGSGTQLSVL.

The chain joins TRBV5-1 to TRBJ2-1; 9 positions match TRBD2. The germline gives CDR1 SGHRS, CDR2 YFSETQ. V shed 2 bases and J 4 bases; nucleotides not matched to a gene: 4. The CDR3 is made up of 15 amino acids. CDR3 sequence: CASSFSSGAYNEQFF. The CDR3 nucleotides read TGCGCCAGCAGCTTCTCTAGCGGGGCTTACAATGAGCAGTTCTTC.

V and J are TRBV7-9 and TRBJ2-7, with D possibly TRBD2 on 5 matching bases. Germline lookup yields CDR1 SEHNR and CDR2 FQNEAQ (reference sequence). Trimming removed 2 bases at V and 0 bases at J, with 14 bases between. This CDR3 spans 16 amino acids. DNA of the CDR3: TGTGCCAGCAGCTTACACACGGACCGGGACTCCTACGAGCAGTACTTC. Protein: CASSLHTDRDSYEQYF.

This clone was seen just once. This chain joins TRBV9 and TRBJ2-5; D is uncertain. The CDR3 consists of 15 residues. Germline lookup yields CDR1 SGDLS and CDR2 YYNGEE. Between the trimmed V and J ends, which lost 0 bases and 0 bases, there was a span of 9 bases. CDR3 nucleotide sequence: TGTGCCAGCAGCGTAGGAGGAGCGTACCAAGAGACCCAGTACTTC. Translating gives CASSVGGAYQETQYF.

This clone came up once. V is TRBV28 and J is TRBJ1-1; D call uncertain. The germline V gene has CDR1 MDHEN and CDR2 SYDVKM. Trimming left V 0 bases short and J 1 base short, with 6 bases between. The CDR3 contains 14 residues. The CDR3 sequence: CASSLWAENTEAFF. The CDR3 coding sequence is TGTGCCAGCAGTTTATGGGCTGAGAACACTGAAGCTTTCTTT.

The chain employs TRBV2 and TRBJ2-5; TRBD2 might be the D (5 bases). The germline V gene has CDR1 SNHLY and CDR2 FYNNEI. Trimming stripped 7 bases from V and 2 bases from J, with 14 bases between. The CDR3 runs 14 residues. In DNA, the CDR3 is TGTGCCAGCACTCAGCGGCGGATACAAGAGACCCAGTACTTC. Protein product: CASTQRRIQETQYF.

The chain couples TRBV6-4 to TRBJ2-3, with D tentatively TRBD2 (5 bases). CDR1 and CDR2 (germline): MRHNA, SNTAGT. This CDR3 has 13 residues. V gave up 6 bases and J gave up 5 bases, with 12 bases separating them. The CDR3 sequence is CASRELAVDTQYF. DNA for the CDR3: TGTGCCAGCAGGGAGCTAGCCGTAGATACGCAGTATTTT.

The V call is TRBV7-2, the J call TRBJ1-4; D gene ambiguous. The V gene lost 6 bases and the J gene lost 0 bases, with 8 bases spanning the gap. CDR3 size: 14 residues. The germline gives CDR1 SGHTA, CDR2 FQGNSA. The CDR3 protein is CASSPLSTNEKLFF. The CDR3 region has the DNA TGTGCCAGCAGTCCTTTATCAACTAATGAAAAACTGTTTTTT.

This clone was seen once. The chain uses TRBV7-3 and TRBJ1-2; TRBD1 aligns across 9 bases. The CDR3 has 13 residues. J gave up 4 bases and V 5 bases, and 2 bases lay outside the gene matches. Germline values: CDR1 SGHTA, CDR2 FQGTGA. The CDR3 coding sequence is TGTGCCAGCAGCGCGACAGGGGGCTATGGCTACACCTTC. Residues: CASSATGGYGYTF.

The rearrangement uses TRBV5-6 and TRBJ1-2, with unresolved D. The CDR3 has 16 amino acids. Germline CDR1 reads SGHDT; CDR2 reads YYEEEE. With 4 bases removed from V and 4 bases from J, the gap between germline ends came to 20 bases. CDR3 bases: TGTGCCAGCAGCCGGAGGGATACTCCTACCCTCTATGGCTACACCTTC. This codes for CASSRRDTPTLYGYTF.

The chain carries TRBV5-1 and TRBJ2-7; 7 bases map to TRBD2. The V segment lost 4 bases and the J segment 2 bases; nucleotides outside the gene matches: 6. Germline loops: CDR1 SGHRS, CDR2 YFSETQ. The CDR3 has 14 amino acids. The CDR3 DNA is TGCGCCAGCAGCAGCGGGACGGTGACCTACGAGCAGTACTTC. It is translated as CASSSGTVTYEQYF. The entire variable domain, with the rest obtained from reference TRBV5-1 and TRBJ2-7, is as follows: KAGVTQTPRYLIKTRGQQVTLSCSPISGHRSVSWYQQTPGQGLQFLFEYFSETQRNKGNFPGRFSGRQFSNSRSEMNVSTLELGDSALYLCASSSGTVTYEQYFGPGTRLTVT.

V usage is TRBV6-1 and J usage is TRBJ1-2, with 7 bases matching TRBD1. This CDR3 spans 14 amino acids. V was clipped by 8 bases and J by 4 bases; unmatched bases: 10. The germline V gene has CDR1 MNHNS and CDR2 SASEGT. The CDR3 sequence: CASHPHRGTYGYTF. The DNA of the CDR3 is TGTGCCAGCCATCCTCACAGGGGAACCTATGGCTACACCTTC.